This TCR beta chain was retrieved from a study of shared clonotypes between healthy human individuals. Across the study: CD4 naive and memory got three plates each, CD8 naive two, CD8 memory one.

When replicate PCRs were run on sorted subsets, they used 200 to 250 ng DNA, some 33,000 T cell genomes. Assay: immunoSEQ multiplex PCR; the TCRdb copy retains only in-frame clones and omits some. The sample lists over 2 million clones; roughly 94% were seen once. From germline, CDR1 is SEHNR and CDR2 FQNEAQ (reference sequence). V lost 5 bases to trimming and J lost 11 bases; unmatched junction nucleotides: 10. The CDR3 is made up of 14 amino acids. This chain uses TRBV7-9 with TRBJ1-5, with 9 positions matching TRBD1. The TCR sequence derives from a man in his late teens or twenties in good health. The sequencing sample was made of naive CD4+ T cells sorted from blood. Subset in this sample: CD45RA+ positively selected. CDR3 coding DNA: TGTGCCAGCAGCAGTACAGGGGGCCGTGAGTCCCAGCATTTT. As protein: CASSSTGGRESQHF. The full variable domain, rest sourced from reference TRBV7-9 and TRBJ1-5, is DTGVSQNPRHKITKRGQNVTFRCDPISEHNRLYWYRQTLGQGPEFLTYFQNEAQLEKSRLLSDRFSAERPKGSFSTLEIQRTEQGDSAMYLCASSSTGGRESQHFGDGTRLSIL.